This T cell receptor (beta chain) was recorded in a study (dated by TCRdb to the mid-2010s). A few counts support this clonotype. The antigen it binds to is not known. No base quality information exists; no much larger clone differs at one position. Unmatched junction bases come to 6, with V trimmed by 4 bases and J by 0 bases. From its cysteine to its phenylalanine, the CDR3 spans 18 amino acids. Of all the DNA, just the CDR3 is kept, 54 bases in frame from base 1. For CDR1 and CDR2, the germline V gene (reference sequence) lists SEHNR and FQNEAQ. Library creation used RT-PCR. The data were produced on an Illumina MiSeq. Starting from the raw public reads, TCRdb applied fastp trimming at Q25, assembled clones with MiXCR and retained in-frame beta chains. Each record represents a unique CDR3 protein, reported with the most common genes and DNA among its rows. Within this sample are 650,000 to 800,000 distinct CDR3 sequences, with 14% of them counted one time only. Jointly, the top ten make up roughly 3.9% of the sample.

This TCR was sampled from a female donor in good health, serving as a healthy control. Sequencing input: memory CD4+ T cells from blood. Recombination connected TRBV7-9 to TRBJ2-6; 10 junctional bases match TRBD1. The DNA sequence is TGTGCCAGCAGCTCCCGGGACAGGGGTAACTCTGGGGCCAACGTCCTGACTTTC. Its protein reads: CASSSRDRGNSGANVLTF.